A single sample gave rise to the 29 T cell receptor beta chains below, sequenced in a study of STAT5B mutations in CD4+ large granular lymphocyte leukemia (dated by TCRdb to between 2021 and 2023). Receptor amplification or capture employed the immunoSEQ multiplex PCR assay. Sourced from immuneACCESS, this table was stored by TCRdb with only in-frame sequences that have V and J called. A share of the clones is absent; for the studies checked, an unresolved V gene accounts for under half, and the remainder has no known explanation. The sample table contains around 30,000 clones; only one count was recorded for roughly 80% of them. The top ten constitute about 4.6% of the sample. The sequenced sample consisted of CD4+ T cells from blood buffy coats. Source of these receptors: a human donor in good health.

In this sample, this clone is medium-sized (0.01 to 0.1%). The J gene is TRBJ2-2, the V gene TRBV7-7; tentative D call: TRBD1 (6 bases). The V gene's germline CDR1 is SSHAT and CDR2 FNYEAQ (reference sequence). Trimming removed 6 bases from V and 2 bases from J, with 13 bases in between. The CDR3 extends over 15 amino acids. CDR3 sequence: CASSTGTPNTGELFF. The CDR3 coding sequence is TGTGCCAGCAGTACCGGGACACCCAACACCGGGGAGCTGTTTTTT.

This clone was observed once. V gene TRBV2 combines with J gene TRBJ2-3; a possible D gene is TRBD2 (6 bases). The CDR3 runs 13 residues. CDR1 and CDR2 from the germline V gene are SNHLY and FYNNEI. Trimming shortened V by 7 bases and J by 3 bases, and 11 bases separated the two germline ends. This CDR3 is CASKRRETDTQYF. In DNA form, the CDR3 reads TGTGCCAGCAAGCGGAGGGAGACAGATACGCAGTATTTT. Together with reference TRBV2 and TRBJ2-3, the CDR3 gives the full variable domain: EPEVTQTPSHQVTQMGQEVILRCVPISNHLYFYWYRQILGQKVEFLVSFYNNEISEKSEIFDDQFSVERPDGSNFTLKIRSTKLEDSAMYFCASKRRETDTQYFGPGTRLTVL.

The rearrangement uses TRBV6-5 and TRBJ1-1; maybe TRBD1 (6 bases). Germline lookup yields CDR1 MNHEY and CDR2 SVGAGI. The CDR3 has 15 residues. V lost 2 bases and J lost 4, with 14 bases in between. Here the CDR3 reads CASSYQSGGGTEAFF. The CDR3 DNA is TGTGCCAGCAGTTACCAATCCGGGGGCGGCACTGAAGCTTTCTTT.

This clone was observed a handful of times. The rearrangement links TRBV5-1 to TRBJ2-7, with TRBD2 matching over 8 bases. Unmatched junction bases numbered 6, after V lost 0 bases and J lost 4 bases. In germline, CDR1 is SGHRS, CDR2 YFSETQ. The CDR3 covers 15 residues. The CDR3 is CASSLAVTSVYEQYF. CDR3 nucleotides: TGCGCCAGCAGCTTGGCGGTGACTAGCGTGTACGAGCAGTACTTC.

This sequence joins TRBV10-2 and TRBJ2-1, with D possibly being TRBD2 (5 bases). The CDR3 has 13 amino acids. Trimming removed 0 bases from V and 9 bases from J, with 9 bases in between. Germline V lookup: CDR1 WSHSY, CDR2 SAAADI. CDR3 in DNA: TGCGCCAGCAGTGAGTCTTATGAGGGTGAGCAGTTCTTC. Protein: CASSESYEGEQFF.

The rearrangement uses TRBV9 and TRBJ2-2; D possibly corresponds to TRBD2 (5 bases). The V gene lost 4 bases and the J gene lost 6 bases, with 10 bases spanning the gap. This CDR3 has 13 amino acids. Germline CDR1 reads SGDLS; CDR2 reads YYNGEE. CDR3 region: CASSMSGAGELFF. The DNA of the CDR3 is TGTGCCAGCAGCATGTCCGGGGCCGGGGAGCTGTTTTTT.

The chain is built from TRBV4-3 and TRBJ2-1; TRBD1 matches 8 bases. V trimming: 4 bases; J trimming: 5 bases; junction bases outside the gene matches: 4. The CDR3 totals 14 residues. Germline CDR1 LGHNA, CDR2 YSLEER. CDR3 sequence: CASSLGQGDNEQFF. CDR3 DNA sequence: TGCGCCAGCAGCCTTGGACAGGGAGACAATGAGCAGTTCTTC.

This clone was seen once. This chain joins TRBV23-1 and TRBJ1-3, with D possibly TRBD1 on 5 matching bases. TRBV23-1 is noted as an ORF with a role that remains uncertain. With 2 bases removed from V and 4 bases from J, the gap between germline ends came to 12 bases. CDR3 length: 15 amino acids. CDR3 region: CASSQHRQGGNTIYF. CDR3 sequence (DNA): TGCGCCAGCAGTCAACACCGGCAGGGCGGAAACACCATATATTTT.

This clone has only one observation. The V and J genes are TRBV4-2 and TRBJ2-5; TRBD2 might be the D (5 bases). V was trimmed by 3 bases and J by 1 base, leaving 9 bases between them. This CDR3 comprises 14 residues. Germline CDR1 and CDR2: LGHNA and YNFKEQ. CDR3 in DNA: TGTGCCAGCAGCCAGCAAGGACTCCAAGAGACCCAGTACTTC. Translating gives CASSQQGLQETQYF.

The chain is built from TRBV5-1 and TRBJ2-3, with D possibly TRBD2 on 6 matching bases. The CDR3 extends over 15 amino acids. Germline V CDR1 and CDR2: SGHRS, YFSETQ. Trimming took off 1 base at V and 1 base at J, with 10 bases between the two ends. The CDR3 sequence: CASSLLSGGTDTQYF. In DNA form, the CDR3 reads TGCGCCAGCAGCTTGTTGTCGGGAGGCACAGATACGCAGTATTTT.

The chain has TRBV2 and TRBJ2-3; unclear D gene. This CDR3 spans 12 amino acids. V was clipped by 5 bases and J by 6 bases, with 9 bases between them. From germline, CDR1 is SNHLY and CDR2 FYNNEI. This chain's CDR3 is CASSKDRDTQYF. The DNA of the CDR3 is TGTGCCAGCAGTAAGGACCGGGATACGCAGTATTTT.

This rearrangement joins TRBV18 to TRBJ2-7; 10 nucleotides agree with TRBD1. V shed 6 bases and J 3 bases; nucleotides not matched to a gene: 8. Germline V gene lookup returns CDR1 KGHSH and CDR2 LQKENI. The CDR3 covers 15 residues. The CDR3 is CASSFGQGEFYEQYF. The DNA for the CDR3 is TGTGCCAGCTCTTTCGGACAGGGGGAATTCTACGAGCAGTACTTC.

The chain is built from TRBV28 and TRBJ2-7; D remains ambiguous. Germline CDR1 reads MDHEN; CDR2 reads SYDVKM. The CDR3 totals 14 residues. V was trimmed by 4 bases and J by 4 bases, leaving 14 bases between them. For the CDR3, the DNA is TGTGCCAGCAGTTGGTTGAAAGGCTCTTACGAGCAGTACTTC. The encoded protein is CASSWLKGSYEQYF.

This sequence joins TRBV15 and TRBJ2-1; TRBD2 matches at 13 bases. The germline V gene has CDR1 LNHNV and CDR2 YYDKDF (reference sequence). This CDR3 is 15 amino acids long. Trimming removed 4 bases from V and 9 bases from J; junction bases left unmatched: 6. The CDR3 sequence: CATSITSGRAGEQFF. As DNA, the CDR3 is TGTGCCACCAGCATCACTAGCGGGAGGGCCGGTGAGCAGTTCTTC.

The gene calls are TRBV5-5 and TRBJ2-1; possibly TRBD1 for D (5 bases). The V gene lost 0 bases and the J gene lost 8 bases, with 9 bases spanning the gap. This CDR3 is 13 amino acids long. CDR1 SGHKS and CDR2 YYEKEE come from the germline V gene (reference sequence). CDR3 sequence reads: CASSLVPGYEQFF. DNA for the CDR3: TGTGCCAGCAGCTTGGTCCCAGGGTATGAGCAGTTCTTC. Based on the CDR3 plus reference TRBV5-5 and TRBJ2-1, the full variable domain is DAGVTQSPTHLIKTRGQQVTLRCSPISGHKSVSWYQQVLGQGPQFIFQYYEKEERGRGNFPDRFSARQFPNYSSELNVNALLLGDSALYLCASSLVPGYEQFFGPGTRLTVL.

This chain links TRBV7-6 with TRBJ2-4; D possibly corresponds to TRBD2 (5 bases). The CDR3 is made up of 13 amino acids. Germline values: CDR1 SGHVS, CDR2 FNYEAQ. V was pared by 0 bases and J by 9 bases, with 9 bases between. The CDR3 sequence: CASSLASGGIQYF. The DNA for the CDR3 is TGTGCCAGCAGCTTAGCGTCAGGAGGCATTCAGTACTTC. Variable domain in full (rest from reference TRBV7-6 and TRBJ2-4): GAGVSQSPRYKVTKRGQDVALRCDPISGHVSLYWYRQALGQGPEFLTYFNYEAQQDKSGLPNDRFSAERPEGSISTLTIQRTEQRDSAMYRCASSLASGGIQYFGAGTRLSVL.

This rearrangement joins TRBV10-3 to TRBJ2-3; 12 nucleotides match TRBD2. The V gene's germline CDR1 is ENHRY and CDR2 SYGVKD. V lost 6 bases and J lost 3; bases outside the gene matches: 4. CDR3 size: 15 residues. For the CDR3, the DNA is TGTGCCATCAGCCAGACTAGCGGGAGAACAGATACGCAGTATTTT. Its protein product is CAISQTSGRTDTQYF.

This clone was observed a handful of times. V usage is TRBV30 and J usage is TRBJ2-4, with D perhaps TRBD1 (5 bases). This CDR3 is 14 amino acids long. Per the germline V gene, CDR1 is GTSNPN and CDR2 is SVGIG (reference sequence). V was trimmed by 3 bases and J by 4 bases, leaving 13 bases between them. DNA of the CDR3: TGTGCCTGGAGCCCCGACAGCTCAAAAAACATTCAGTACTTC. This codes for CAWSPDSSKNIQYF.

In this sample, this clone turned up a few times. The chain joins TRBV7-2 to TRBJ1-5, with D possibly TRBD1 on 5 matching bases. Trimming took 2 bases from V and 1 from J, leaving 9 bases between them. The germline CDR1 and CDR2 sequences are SGHTA and FQGNSA. This CDR3 comprises 15 residues. CDR3 amino acids: CASSLTRGSNQPQHF. The CDR3 DNA reads as TGTGCCAGCAGCTTAACTAGGGGAAGCAATCAGCCCCAGCATTTT. The full variable domain, completed using reference TRBV7-2 and TRBJ1-5, is GAGVSQSPSNKVTEKGKDVELRCDPISGHTALYWYRQSLGQGLEFLIYFQGNSAPDKSGLPSDRFSAERTGGSVSTLTIQRTQQEDSAVYLCASSLTRGSNQPQHFGDGTRLSIL.

The V gene is TRBV18, the J gene TRBJ2-6; TRBD1 matches 11 bases. The CDR3 has 19 amino acids. CDR1 and CDR2 (germline): KGHSH, LQKENI. V shed 0 bases and J 3 bases; nucleotides not matched to a gene: 7. The CDR3 DNA is TGTGCCAGCTCACCACCGGGACAGGGGGTGCGTTATGGGGCCAACGTCCTGACTTTC. Its translation is CASSPPGQGVRYGANVLTF.

The V and J genes are TRBV18 and TRBJ1-5; unclear D gene. The CDR3 consists of 13 residues. V shed 3 bases and J shed 6 bases, with 9 bases lying between them. In germline, CDR1 is KGHSH, CDR2 LQKENI. Here the CDR3 reads CASSPGRIQPQHF. The CDR3 nucleotides read TGTGCCAGCTCACCGGGCCGTATTCAGCCCCAGCATTTT.

The rearrangement links TRBV28 to TRBJ1-4, with TRBD1 as a possible D gene (6 bases). CDR1 and CDR2 (germline): MDHEN, SYDVKM. Trimming left V 5 bases short and J 8 bases short, with 15 bases between. The CDR3 contains 14 residues. The CDR3 reads CASSPGGVKEKLFF. CDR3 DNA sequence: TGTGCCAGCAGTCCTGGGGGCGTGAAGGAAAAACTGTTTTTT.

This chain connects TRBV5-6 to TRBJ1-3; D is ambiguous. Trimming left V 1 base short and J 2 bases short, with 13 bases between. Germline V lookup: CDR1 SGHDT, CDR2 YYEEEE. The CDR3 has 16 amino acids. In DNA form, the CDR3 reads TGTGCCAGCAGCTTGTCCCCCAGAGACACTGGAAACACCATATATTTT. It encodes CASSLSPRDTGNTIYF.

This rearrangement joins TRBV6-5 to TRBJ2-5; TRBD1 matches at 8 bases. Germline CDR1 and CDR2: MNHEY and SVGAGI. After removal of 0 bases from V and 5 bases from J, the junction contained 5 bases not matched to a gene. This CDR3 has 15 residues. The CDR3 DNA reads TGTGCCAGCAGTTACTCGAACAGGGGGAGGGAGACCCAGTACTTC. Protein sequence: CASSYSNRGRETQYF.

The chain joins TRBV9 to TRBJ2-1; 8 positions agree with TRBD2. Looked up from germline, CDR1 is SGDLS and CDR2 is YYNGEE. This CDR3 spans 12 amino acids. V was pared by 7 bases and J by 10 bases, with 7 bases of the junction left unmatched. This chain's CDR3 is CASGDQRGEQFF. CDR3 DNA: TGTGCCAGCGGCGATCAGCGGGGGGAGCAGTTCTTC.

The J gene is TRBJ2-1, the V gene TRBV4-1; TRBD2 aligns across 15 bases. CDR3 length: 17 amino acids. Germline assignment: CDR1 MGHRA and CDR2 YSYEKL. V dropped 2 bases and J dropped 7; count of bases not matched to a gene: 6. CDR3 coding DNA: TGCGCCAGCAGCCAACGGACTAGCGGGAGGGCCCTGAATGAGCAGTTCTTC. It specifies CASSQRTSGRALNEQFF.

This clone has more than one count but fewer than ten. The V and J genes are TRBV4-1 and TRBJ1-2, with 8 bases lining up with TRBD1. The germline gives CDR1 MGHRA, CDR2 YSYEKL. V shed 4 bases and J 4 bases; nucleotides not matched to a gene: 5. This CDR3 region has 14 residues. This CDR3 is CASSRPQGGYGYTF. CDR3 DNA: TGCGCCAGCAGCCGCCCACAGGGGGGCTATGGCTACACCTTC.

The J gene is TRBJ2-3, the V gene TRBV28, with TRBD1 matching over 7 bases. Germline-derived CDR1 and CDR2 are MDHEN and SYDVKM. The CDR3 spans 13 residues. V trimming: 3 bases; J trimming: 4 bases; junction bases outside the gene matches: 1. CDR3 sequence: CASSFQGADTQYF. For the CDR3, the DNA is TGTGCCAGCAGTTTTCAGGGGGCAGATACGCAGTATTTT.

The chain carries TRBV27 and TRBJ1-2; D remains ambiguous. This CDR3 is built from 14 residues. Germline V gives CDR1 MNHEY, CDR2 SMNVEV (reference sequence). V lost 2 bases, J lost 3 bases, and 10 bases lay in between. The CDR3 protein is CASSLADGDYGYTF. CDR3 DNA: TGTGCCAGCAGTTTAGCCGACGGAGACTATGGCTACACCTTC.